Presented here are 24 T cell receptor beta chains from one specimen sequenced in a study of T cells in Graves' hyperthyroidism and ophthalmopathy. Template material for amplifying TCR beta CDR3 regions consisted of RNA transcripts. The HTBI primer set was used in a first-round RT-PCR of the TCR CDR3. One entry per CDR3 protein, called by TCRdb with MiXCR from the multiplex PCR reads. The repertoire holds 400,000 to 500,000 distinct CDR3 sequences, approximately 14% seen once, with 15% to 20% in the top ten. Material for sequencing was blood. The receptors come from a woman aged 18-29 years with Graves' hyperthyroidism.

Note on this clonotype: A much larger clone lies a single base off, so this may be a read error. The J gene is TRBJ2-7, the V gene TRBV12-3 or TRBV12-4; D gene ambiguous. The CDR3 extends over 12 amino acids. The germline V and J ends were trimmed by 5 bases and 1 base, with 6 bases remaining between them. CDR3 bases: TGTGCCAGCAGTCAACAATCCTACGAGCAGTACTTC. Its translation is CASSQQSYEQYF.

This clonotype was detected ten times or more. The rearrangement uses TRBV7-6 and TRBJ2-7; D is possibly TRBD2 (5 bases). V was cut by 4 bases and J by 4 bases, with 17 bases left in between. The V gene's germline CDR1 is SGHVS and CDR2 FNYEAQ. The CDR3 contains 15 residues. The CDR3 sequence: CASSSELVRGYEQYF. CDR3 coding DNA: TGTGCCAGCAGCTCAGAACTAGTACGCGGTTACGAGCAGTACTTC.

This clonotype was seen at least ten times. The rearrangement uses TRBV11-2 and TRBJ1-4; D gene unclear. This CDR3 has 17 amino acids. Trimming took 0 bases from V and 2 from J, leaving 13 bases between them. From germline, CDR1 is SGHAT and CDR2 FQNNGV. The DNA of the CDR3 is TGTGCCAGCAGCTTAGATCGGGCCGACGGGACTAATGAAAAACTGTTTTTT. Translated, it gives CASSLDRADGTNEKLFF.

In this sample, this clonotype turned up a few times. This sequence joins TRBV20-1 and TRBJ1-1; D gene ambiguous. From germline, CDR1 is DFQATT and CDR2 SNEGSKA (reference sequence). V was clipped by 3 bases and J by 4 bases, with 9 bases between them. The CDR3 is made up of 12 amino acids. This CDR3 is CSASRGPTEAFF. The CDR3 DNA reads as TGCAGTGCTAGTCGGGGTCCCACTGAAGCTTTCTTT.

This clonotype was counted many times. The CDR3 DNA is TGTGCCTGGAGTGTAACCCGAGAGACCCAGTACTTC. Translation gives CAWSVTRETQYF. V and J are TRBV30 and TRBJ2-5; D unresolved. The CDR3 length is 12 residues. Deletions cut 0 bases from V and 4 bases from J, with 6 bases between. Per the germline V gene, CDR1 is GTSNPN and CDR2 is SVGIG (reference sequence).

This clonotype was counted at least ten times. V and J are TRBV7-3 and TRBJ2-3; D uncertain. The CDR3 extends over 13 amino acids. The germline V and J ends were trimmed by 5 bases and 3 bases, with 9 bases remaining between them. Germline V lookup: CDR1 SGHTA, CDR2 FQGTGA. CDR3 region: CASSLRLTDTQYF. CDR3 nucleotides: TGTGCCAGCAGCCTTCGACTTACAGATACGCAGTATTTT.

Concerning this clonotype: The junction departs from the called germline gene at one end, perhaps through a read error. The V gene is TRBV5-1, the J gene TRBJ1-4; D might be TRBD1 (5 bases). CDR1 and CDR2 (germline): SGHRS, YFSETQ. The CDR3 is 19 residues long. The chain's CDR3 is CASSQFPPRVGATNEKLFF. As DNA, the CDR3 is TGTGCCAGCAGCCAATTCCCTCCCAGGGTGGGAGCAACTAATGAAAAACTGTTTTTT.

This clonotype was counted ten times or more. The rearrangement links TRBV12-3 or TRBV12-4 to TRBJ2-1, with TRBD2 as a possible D gene (6 bases). This CDR3 is built from 16 residues. V was clipped by 6 bases and J by 8 bases, with 23 bases between them. CDR3 sequence: CASSQDGSRVTDEQFF. The DNA of the CDR3 is TGTGCCAGCAGCCAAGACGGGAGTCGCGTTACGGATGAGCAGTTCTTC.

This clonotype has a handful of counts. The chain has TRBV25-1 and TRBJ2-1, with TRBD2 matching 8 bases. This CDR3 region has 17 residues. Germline CDR1 reads MGHDK; CDR2 reads SYGVNS. V lost 1 base and J lost 5; bases outside the gene matches: 10. CDR3 sequence (DNA): TGTGCCAGCAGTGAATCGGGGGGGGCGCGTATCCACAATGAGCAGTTCTTC. Its translation is CASSESGGARIHNEQFF.

In this sample, this clonotype turned up many times. This rearrangement joins TRBV7-8 to TRBJ2-5; the match to TRBD1 covers 12 bases. The CDR3 sequence is 16 residues long. The V gene's germline CDR1 is SGHVS and CDR2 FQNEAQ. V was pared by 5 bases and J by 5 bases, with 9 bases of the junction left unmatched. The CDR3 DNA reads as TGTGCCAGCAGCGCAACCGGGACAGGGGGCCGGGAGACCCAGTACTTC. Amino acids: CASSATGTGGRETQYF.

At least ten counts were recorded for this clonotype. The chain couples TRBV12-3 or TRBV12-4 to TRBJ2-2; D gene uncertain. The CDR3 has 15 amino acids. Trimming left V 6 bases short and J 6 bases short, with 17 bases between. The CDR3, as DNA: TGTGCCAGCAGCATTGTAGGTTGGGGTCCCGGGGAGCTGTTTTTT. Translated: CASSIVGWGPGELFF.

The table lists this clonotype with many counts. V and J are TRBV11-2 and TRBJ1-2; the D is unclear. The CDR3 extends over 17 amino acids. In germline, CDR1 is SGHAT, CDR2 FQNNGV. V was clipped by 5 bases and J by 3 bases, with 22 bases between them. The chain's CDR3 is CASSPVVRAQAHYGYTF. CDR3 coding DNA: TGTGCCAGCAGCCCGGTAGTCCGGGCCCAGGCCCACTATGGCTACACCTTC.

The rearrangement links TRBV10-2 to TRBJ2-5, with TRBD1 as a possible D gene (5 bases). V was clipped by 3 bases and J by 7 bases, with 15 bases between them. Per the germline V gene, CDR1 is WSHSY and CDR2 is SAAADI. The CDR3 runs 14 residues. CDR3 DNA sequence: TGCGCCAGCAGTGACAGGGTGACCCAACTGACCCAGTACTTC. Translation: CASSDRVTQLTQYF.

This clonotype was counted at least ten times. The rearrangement uses TRBV24-1 and TRBJ2-2, with TRBD1 matching 7 bases. This CDR3 has 15 amino acids. J gave up 5 bases and V 7 bases, and 9 bases lay outside the gene matches. CDR1 is KGHDR, CDR2 SFDVKD, per germline. The CDR3 loop is CATSRDRGETGELFF. In DNA form, the CDR3 reads TGTGCCACCAGCCGGGACAGAGGAGAGACCGGGGAGCTGTTTTTT.

Many counts were recorded for this clonotype. One end of the junction is discordant with germline, which a read error may explain. The chain couples TRBV7-9 to TRBJ1-6; D gene ambiguous. CDR3 length: 12 amino acids. Germline assignment: CDR1 SEHNR and CDR2 FQNEAQ (reference sequence). The CDR3, as DNA: TGTGCCAGCAGCTACCGGGCCTCACGCCTCCACTTT. It specifies CASSYRASRLHF.

The chain combines TRBV6-1 with TRBJ2-7, with 12 positions matching TRBD2. Per the germline V gene, CDR1 is MNHNS and CDR2 is SASEGT. The CDR3 runs 15 residues. The trim removed 5 bases at V and 6 bases at J, leaving 8 bases unmatched. CDR3 in amino acids: CASSRGLAGGSEQYF. The CDR3 region has the DNA TGTGCCAGCAGTAGAGGGCTAGCGGGAGGGAGCGAGCAGTACTTC.

In this sample, this clonotype turned up once. A read error may be the cause here, since a much bigger clone is one base away. This rearrangement joins TRBV11-3 to TRBJ2-7; D gene unclear. The CDR3 is made up of 11 amino acids. Looked up from germline, CDR1 is SGHNT and CDR2 is YENEEA. V was shortened by 6 bases and J by 2 bases, with 5 bases between the two germline ends. The CDR3 region is CASRNTYEQYF. DNA of the CDR3: TGTGCCAGCAGGAATACCTACGAGCAGTACTTC.

The gene calls are TRBV20-1 and TRBJ2-1; D gene unclear. Per the germline V gene, CDR1 is DFQATT and CDR2 is SNEGSKA (reference sequence). V lost 7 bases and J lost 0, with 13 bases in between. The CDR3 contains 14 residues. In nucleotides, the CDR3 is TGCAGTGTCCCTGCGGTAGCCTCCTACAATGAGCAGTTCTTC. Translation gives CSVPAVASYNEQFF.

A few counts support this clonotype. A much larger clone differs from this one at a single base, so this may be a read error. The chain links TRBV27 to TRBJ1-2; TRBD1 agrees at 9 bases. Germline CDR1 and CDR2: MNHEY and SMNVEV (reference sequence). This CDR3 region has 15 residues. Trimming removed 8 bases from V and 3 bases from J; junction bases left unmatched: 10. As DNA, the CDR3 is TGTGCCAGCGGTTCTTTACAGGGGGCATACTATGGCTACACCTTC. Its protein product is CASGSLQGAYYGYTF.

This clonotype was detected ten times or more. V gene TRBV27 combines with J gene TRBJ2-5; D not resolved. Germline CDR1 MNHEY, CDR2 SMNVEV (reference sequence). CDR3 length: 14 residues. Deletions cut 0 bases from V and 5 bases from J, with 10 bases between. The CDR3 DNA is TGTGCCAGCAGTTTATCGCCGGGTGGGGAGACCCAGTACTTC. Translated: CASSLSPGGETQYF.

Many counts were recorded for this clonotype. The rearrangement joins TRBV5-1 to TRBJ2-3, with 14 bases that match TRBD2. Trimming removed 4 bases from V and 1 base from J; junction bases left unmatched: 8. The CDR3 has 18 residues. From germline, CDR1 is SGHRS and CDR2 YFSETQ. The CDR3 region has the DNA TGCGCCAGCAGCCTGGGGACTAGCGGGAGAGGAGGCACAGATACGCAGTATTTT. The encoded protein is CASSLGTSGRGGTDTQYF.

This clonotype was recorded at least ten times. This chain uses TRBV20-1 with TRBJ2-7, with TRBD2 matching 9 bases. The V segment lost 0 bases and the J segment 4 bases; nucleotides outside the gene matches: 4. This CDR3 is 14 amino acids long. Germline CDR1 reads DFQATT; CDR2 reads SNEGSKA (reference sequence). CDR3 amino acids: CSARDLAGRYEQYF. The CDR3 region has the DNA TGCAGTGCTAGAGATCTAGCGGGAAGGTACGAGCAGTACTTC.

At least ten counts were recorded for this clonotype. V gene TRBV28 combines with J gene TRBJ2-1, with D possibly called TRBD1 or TRBD2 (7 bases each). CDR3 length equals 16 residues. V was shortened by 4 bases and J by 0 bases, with 13 bases between the two germline ends. The germline CDR1 and CDR2 sequences are MDHEN and SYDVKM. Here the CDR3 DNA reads TGTGCCAGCAGTTGGGAGCGGGACAGCTCCTACAATGAGCAGTTCTTC. Translation: CASSWERDSSYNEQFF.

The chain couples TRBV20-1 to TRBJ1-1, with TRBD1 matching over 9 bases. Trimming cost V 3 bases and J 1 base; bases outside gene matches: 6. Looked up from germline, CDR1 is DFQATT and CDR2 is SNEGSKA (reference sequence). The length of the CDR3 is 15 residues. CDR3 sequence: CSARGQGVWNTEAFF. The CDR3 region has the DNA TGCAGTGCTAGGGGACAGGGTGTTTGGAACACTGAAGCTTTCTTT.